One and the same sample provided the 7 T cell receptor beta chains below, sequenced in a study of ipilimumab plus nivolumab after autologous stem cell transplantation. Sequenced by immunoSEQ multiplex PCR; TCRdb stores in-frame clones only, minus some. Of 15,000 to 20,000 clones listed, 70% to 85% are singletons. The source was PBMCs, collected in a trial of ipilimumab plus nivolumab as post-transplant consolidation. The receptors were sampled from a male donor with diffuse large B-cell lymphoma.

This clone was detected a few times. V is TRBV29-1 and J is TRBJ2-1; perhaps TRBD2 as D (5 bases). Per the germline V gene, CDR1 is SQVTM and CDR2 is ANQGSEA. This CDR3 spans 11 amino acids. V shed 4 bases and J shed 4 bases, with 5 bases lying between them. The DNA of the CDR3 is TGCAGCGTTGCGGGGTACAATGAGCAGTTCTTC. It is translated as CSVAGYNEQFF.

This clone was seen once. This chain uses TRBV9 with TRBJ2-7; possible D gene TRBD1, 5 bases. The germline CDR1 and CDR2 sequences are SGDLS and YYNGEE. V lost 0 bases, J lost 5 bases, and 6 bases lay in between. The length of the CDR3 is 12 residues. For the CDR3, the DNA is TGTGCCAGCAGCGTAGGGGGCCACGAGCAGTACTTC. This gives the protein CASSVGGHEQYF.

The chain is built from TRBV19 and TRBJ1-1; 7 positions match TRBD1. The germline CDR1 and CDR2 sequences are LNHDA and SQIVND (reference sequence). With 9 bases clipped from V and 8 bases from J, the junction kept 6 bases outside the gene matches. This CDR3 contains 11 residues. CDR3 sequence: CASRRGLEAFF. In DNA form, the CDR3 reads TGTGCCAGCCGTAGGGGGCTCGAAGCTTTCTTT. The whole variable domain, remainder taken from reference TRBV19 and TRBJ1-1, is DGGITQSPKYLFRKEGQNVTLSCEQNLNHDAMYWYRQDPGQGLRLIYYSQIVNDFQKGDIAEGYSVSREKKESFPLTVTSAQKNPTAFYLCASRRGLEAFFGQGTRLTVV.

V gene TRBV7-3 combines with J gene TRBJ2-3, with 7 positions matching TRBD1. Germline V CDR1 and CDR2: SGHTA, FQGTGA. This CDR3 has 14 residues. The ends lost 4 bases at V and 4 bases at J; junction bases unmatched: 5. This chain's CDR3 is CASSYLGGPDTQYF. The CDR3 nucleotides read TGTGCCAGCAGCTACCTAGGGGGCCCAGATACGCAGTATTTT.

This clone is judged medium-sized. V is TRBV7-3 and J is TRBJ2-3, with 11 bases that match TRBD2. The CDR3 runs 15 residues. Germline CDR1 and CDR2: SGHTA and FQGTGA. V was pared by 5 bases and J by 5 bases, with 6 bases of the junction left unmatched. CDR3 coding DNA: TGTGCCAGCAGCCGCCTAGCGGGGGGAGAAGATACGCAGTATTTT. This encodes CASSRLAGGEDTQYF.

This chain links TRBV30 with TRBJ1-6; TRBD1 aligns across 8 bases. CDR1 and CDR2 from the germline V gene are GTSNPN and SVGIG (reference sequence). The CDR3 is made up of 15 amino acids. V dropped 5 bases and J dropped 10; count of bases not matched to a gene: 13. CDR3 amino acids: CAWSLGQALQSPLHF. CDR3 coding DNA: TGTGCCTGGTCCTTGGGACAGGCACTTCAGTCACCCCTCCACTTT.

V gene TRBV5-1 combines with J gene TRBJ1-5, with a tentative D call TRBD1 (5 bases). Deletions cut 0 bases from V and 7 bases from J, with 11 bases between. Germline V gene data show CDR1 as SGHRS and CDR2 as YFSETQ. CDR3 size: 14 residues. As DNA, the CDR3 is TGCGCCAGCAGCTTGGCCGGAGGGGACCAGCCCCAGCATTTT. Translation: CASSLAGGDQPQHF.